The entry below describes one T cell receptor beta chain. Its antigen is not identified. The protocol was immunoSEQ multiplex PCR, while the TCRdb copy is restricted to in-frame clones and leaves out a portion. This table holds 89,000 or so clones, about 86% found once. These data originate in a study of OX40 agonist ivuxolimab in advanced cancers. Study-wide findings and caveats: Part of the nonresponder group also had normalized T-cell clonal expansion that was low.

The germline gives CDR1 SGDLS, CDR2 YYNGEE. Trimming removed 1 base from V and 6 bases from J; junction bases left unmatched: 7. The CDR3 runs to 15 residues. The sequencing used CD4+ or CD8+ T cells sorted from blood, collected in a trial of the OX40 agonist ivuxolimab. The genes are TRBV9 and TRBJ2-1, with 7 bases matching TRBD2. The receptor was isolated from an adult with an advanced solid tumor such as melanoma, head and neck, liver or kidney cancer. The CDR3 sequence is CASSVFAGAFNEQFF. For the CDR3, the DNA is TGTGCCAGCAGCGTATTTGCGGGAGCATTCAATGAGCAGTTCTTC.